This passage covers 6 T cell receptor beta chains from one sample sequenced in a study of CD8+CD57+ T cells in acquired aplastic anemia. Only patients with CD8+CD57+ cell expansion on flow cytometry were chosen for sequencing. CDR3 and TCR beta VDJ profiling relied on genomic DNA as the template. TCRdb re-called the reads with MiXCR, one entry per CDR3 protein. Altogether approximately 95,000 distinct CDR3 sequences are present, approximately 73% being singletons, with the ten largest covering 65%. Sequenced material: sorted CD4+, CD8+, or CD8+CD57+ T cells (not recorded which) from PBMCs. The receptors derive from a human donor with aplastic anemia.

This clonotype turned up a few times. The CDR3 coding sequence is TGTGCCAGCACCCCCAGGGGCACAAATTCACCCCTCCACTTT. Its protein is CASTPRGTNSPLHF. This chain joins TRBV3-1 and TRBJ1-6, with D tentatively TRBD1 (6 bases). Trimming pared 7 bases from V and 7 bases from J, leaving 14 bases between. Germline CDR1 and CDR2: LGHDT and YNNKEL (reference sequence). This CDR3 has 14 amino acids.

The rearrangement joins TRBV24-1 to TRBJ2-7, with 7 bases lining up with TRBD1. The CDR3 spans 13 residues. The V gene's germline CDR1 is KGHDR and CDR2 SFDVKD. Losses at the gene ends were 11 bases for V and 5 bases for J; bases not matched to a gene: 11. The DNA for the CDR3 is TGTGCCAGCAGCCCTAGACAGGGTCACGAGCAGTACTTC. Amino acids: CASSPRQGHEQYF.

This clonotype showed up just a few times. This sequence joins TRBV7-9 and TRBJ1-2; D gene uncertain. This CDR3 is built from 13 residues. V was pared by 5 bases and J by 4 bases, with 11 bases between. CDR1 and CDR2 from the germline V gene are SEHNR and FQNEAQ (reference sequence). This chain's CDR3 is CASSVEDPYGYTF. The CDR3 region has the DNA TGTGCCAGCAGCGTAGAGGACCCCTATGGCTACACCTTC.

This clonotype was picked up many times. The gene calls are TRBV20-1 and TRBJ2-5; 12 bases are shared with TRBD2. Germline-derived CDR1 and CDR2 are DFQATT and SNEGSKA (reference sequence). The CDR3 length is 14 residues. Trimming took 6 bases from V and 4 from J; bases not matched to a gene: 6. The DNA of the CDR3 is TGCAGTGCCGCTAGCGGGGGGGCGTCAGAGACCCAGTACTTC. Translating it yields CSAASGGASETQYF.

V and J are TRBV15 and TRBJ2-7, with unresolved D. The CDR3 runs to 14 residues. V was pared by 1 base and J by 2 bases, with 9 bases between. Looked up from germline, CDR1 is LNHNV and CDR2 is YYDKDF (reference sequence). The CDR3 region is CATSRGNGPYEQYF. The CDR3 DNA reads TGTGCCACCAGCAGAGGAAACGGACCCTACGAGCAGTACTTC.

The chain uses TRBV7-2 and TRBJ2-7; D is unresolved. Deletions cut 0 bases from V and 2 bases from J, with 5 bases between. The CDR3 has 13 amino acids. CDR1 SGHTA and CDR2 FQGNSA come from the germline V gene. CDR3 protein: CASSLAGTYEQYF. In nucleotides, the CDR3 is TGTGCCAGCAGCTTAGCGGGAACCTACGAGCAGTACTTC. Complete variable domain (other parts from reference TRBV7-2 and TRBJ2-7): GAGVSQSPSNKVTEKGKDVELRCDPISGHTALYWYRQSLGQGLEFLIYFQGNSAPDKSGLPSDRFSAERTGGSVSTLTIQRTQQEDSAVYLCASSLAGTYEQYFGPGTRLTVT.